These 17 T cell receptor beta chains were sequenced from one sample in a study of PD-1 blockade in classical Hodgkin lymphoma. With no exception, relapse followed autologous stem cell transplantation in all patients, and brentuximab vedotin exposure varied. The data were produced by immunoSEQ multiplex PCR, yet TCRdb's version contains in-frame clones alone and is incomplete. This table holds 55,000 to 75,000 clones, more than 85% found once. The input for sequencing was peripheral blood mononuclear cells (PBMCs), taken at baseline. The receptor set was obtained from a human donor with classical Hodgkin lymphoma.

V usage is TRBV5-8 and J usage is TRBJ1-1; no reliable D call. The V gene lost 3 bases and the J gene lost 1 base, with 13 bases spanning the gap. In germline, CDR1 is SGHTS, CDR2 YDEGEE. CDR3 length: 15 residues. The CDR3 reads CASSSPPEGNTEAFF. The CDR3 DNA sequence: TGTGCCAGCAGCTCCCCTCCTGAGGGGAACACTGAAGCTTTCTTT.

The chain is built from TRBV6-5 and TRBJ2-7; 11 bases line up with TRBD2. The CDR3 runs to 16 residues. After removal of 2 bases from V and 4 bases from J, the junction contained 7 bases not matched to a gene. Germline V gene lookup returns CDR1 MNHEY and CDR2 SVGAGI. The CDR3 sequence is CASSYGLAGGYYEQYF. For the CDR3, the DNA is TGTGCCAGCAGTTACGGGCTAGCGGGGGGTTATTACGAGCAGTACTTC.

V is TRBV19 and J is TRBJ1-1; TRBD1 matches at 7 bases. CDR1 is LNHDA, CDR2 SQIVND, per germline (reference sequence). The CDR3 spans 16 residues. Trimming at V came to 3 bases and at J to 5 bases, leaving 12 bases not matched to a gene. In nucleotides, the CDR3 is TGTGCCAGTAGTATCCCCGCCCGCAGGGGGGGGACTGAAGCTTTCTTT. Translation gives CASSIPARRGGTEAFF.

The rearrangement joins TRBV7-2 to TRBJ2-7; TRBD1 aligns across 8 bases. This CDR3 is built from 14 residues. The V gene end was trimmed by 1 base and the J gene end by 7 bases; junction bases not matched to a gene: 6. CDR1 and CDR2 (germline): SGHTA, FQGNSA. CDR3 residues: CASSLGQGAGEQYF. DNA of the CDR3: TGTGCCAGCAGCTTAGGCCAGGGGGCGGGGGAGCAGTACTTC.

J is TRBJ2-3 and V is TRBV4-2; a weak D match, TRBD2 (8 bases). The length of the CDR3 is 15 residues. The V and J ends lost 9 bases and 7 bases respectively, with 23 bases between them. Germline loops: CDR1 LGHNA, CDR2 YNFKEQ. The CDR3 protein is CASSLWSGGGNTQYF. CDR3 nucleotides: TGTGCCAGTAGTTTGTGGTCGGGAGGGGGCAATACGCAGTATTTT.

The chain recombines TRBV7-6 with TRBJ2-1, with no clear D. Between the trimmed V and J ends, which lost 5 bases and 8 bases, there was a span of 10 bases. Germline V gene sequence: CDR1 SGHVS, CDR2 FNYEAQ. The CDR3 consists of 12 residues. The DNA of the CDR3 is TGTGCCAGCAGCCCCGTGCCCGATGAGCAGTTCTTC. Translated, it gives CASSPVPDEQFF. Full variable domain (remainder filled in from reference TRBV7-6 and TRBJ2-1): GAGVSQSPRYKVTKRGQDVALRCDPISGHVSLYWYRQALGQGPEFLTYFNYEAQQDKSGLPNDRFSAERPEGSISTLTIQRTEQRDSAMYRCASSPVPDEQFFGPGTRLTVL.

DNA for the CDR3: TGTGCCAGCAGCCCGGCGGGGGGGTGGGTAGCTTTCTTT. It yields the protein CASSPAGGWVAFF. The chain uses TRBV28 and TRBJ1-1; weak D call: TRBD1 (5 bases). The CDR3 is made up of 13 amino acids. From germline, CDR1 is MDHEN and CDR2 SYDVKM. V lost 6 bases to trimming and J lost 10 bases, with 18 bases between them.

V usage is TRBV27 and J usage is TRBJ1-1; D is undetermined. The CDR3 runs 11 residues. V shed 3 bases and J shed 10 bases, with 9 bases lying between them. The germline CDR1 and CDR2 sequences are MNHEY and SMNVEV (reference sequence). CDR3 nucleotide sequence: TGTGCCAGCAGTTTGAAGGGAGTAGCTTTCTTT. Its translation: CASSLKGVAFF.

The V call is TRBV7-6, the J call TRBJ2-2, with 11 bases aligning to TRBD2. CDR1 and CDR2 from the germline V gene are SGHVS and FNYEAQ. Trimming took 5 bases from V and 4 from J; bases not matched to a gene: 6. The CDR3 is 16 amino acids. Here the CDR3 reads CASSGLAGGPTGELFF. The CDR3, as DNA: TGTGCCAGCAGCGGTCTAGCGGGGGGACCCACCGGGGAGCTGTTTTTT.

The rearrangement uses TRBV19 and TRBJ2-7; a weak D match, TRBD1 (5 bases). V lost 7 bases and J 1 base, leaving 11 bases between the germline ends. The CDR3 loop spans 13 amino acids. In germline, CDR1 is LNHDA, CDR2 SQIVND (reference sequence). The CDR3 DNA follows: TGTGCCAGTAAGTCTTACAGGTCCTACGAGCAGTACTTC. Translated, it gives CASKSYRSYEQYF.

This clone was recorded once. The gene calls are TRBV28 and TRBJ2-1; TRBD2 aligns across 11 bases. The trim removed 3 bases at V and 2 bases at J, leaving 12 bases unmatched. Germline assignment: CDR1 MDHEN and CDR2 SYDVKM. This CDR3 has 19 residues. CDR3 protein: CASSFRLAGGLRPYNEQFF. The CDR3 DNA is TGTGCCAGCAGTTTCCGGCTAGCGGGAGGATTGCGCCCCTACAATGAGCAGTTCTTC.

The chain recombines TRBV15 with TRBJ2-1; TRBD1 matches at 10 bases. There are 16 residues in the CDR3. Unmatched junction bases numbered 7, after V lost 1 base and J lost 7 bases. CDR1 LNHNV and CDR2 YYDKDF come from the germline V gene (reference sequence). CDR3 nucleotides: TGTGCCACCAGCAGAGGGGCCGGGACAGGGGAAAATGAGCAGTTCTTC. Its translation is CATSRGAGTGENEQFF.

The V and J genes are TRBV30 and TRBJ2-2; D is ambiguous. CDR3 size: 14 residues. CDR1 is GTSNPN and CDR2 is SVGIG in the germline V gene (reference sequence). V was clipped by 1 base and J by 2 bases, with 8 bases between them. The CDR3 loop is CAWSAALNTGELFF. The CDR3, as DNA: TGTGCCTGGAGTGCGGCCCTCAACACCGGGGAGCTGTTTTTT.

The chain joins TRBV7-3 to TRBJ2-1; 7 bases map to TRBD1. CDR1 SGHTA and CDR2 FQGTGA come from the germline V gene. V shed 5 bases and J 4 bases; nucleotides not matched to a gene: 5. The CDR3 length is 14 residues. CDR3 sequence: CASSARDSYNEQFF. CDR3 in DNA: TGTGCCAGCAGCGCCCGGGACAGTTACAATGAGCAGTTCTTC.

V and J are TRBV21-1 and TRBJ2-2; TRBD2, as called in the table, went unchecked against the DNA. TRBV21-1 is labeled a pseudogene. This CDR3 has 16 residues. The CDR3 bases are TGTGCCAGCAGCAAAGGGGGACTAGCGGACACCGGGGAGCTGTTTTTT. This codes for CASSKGGLADTGELFF.

The CDR3 sequence: CASSQAPRASETQYF. In nucleotides, the CDR3 is TGCGCCAGCAGCCAAGCCCCACGGGCCTCTGAGACCCAGTACTTC. V and J are TRBV4-3 and TRBJ2-5; D is unresolved. This CDR3 spans 15 amino acids. V was clipped by 1 base and J by 5 bases, with 14 bases between them. Germline lookup yields CDR1 LGHNA and CDR2 YSLEER.

CDR3 residues: CASSQDWQGQGGNQPQHF. As DNA, the CDR3 is TGCGCCAGCAGCCAAGACTGGCAAGGACAGGGAGGCAATCAGCCCCAGCATTTT. The chain has TRBV4-1 and TRBJ1-5; 8 bases are a match to TRBD1. V gave up 0 bases and J gave up 2 bases; unmatched junction bases: 9. CDR3 size: 18 residues. Germline values: CDR1 MGHRA, CDR2 YSYEKL.